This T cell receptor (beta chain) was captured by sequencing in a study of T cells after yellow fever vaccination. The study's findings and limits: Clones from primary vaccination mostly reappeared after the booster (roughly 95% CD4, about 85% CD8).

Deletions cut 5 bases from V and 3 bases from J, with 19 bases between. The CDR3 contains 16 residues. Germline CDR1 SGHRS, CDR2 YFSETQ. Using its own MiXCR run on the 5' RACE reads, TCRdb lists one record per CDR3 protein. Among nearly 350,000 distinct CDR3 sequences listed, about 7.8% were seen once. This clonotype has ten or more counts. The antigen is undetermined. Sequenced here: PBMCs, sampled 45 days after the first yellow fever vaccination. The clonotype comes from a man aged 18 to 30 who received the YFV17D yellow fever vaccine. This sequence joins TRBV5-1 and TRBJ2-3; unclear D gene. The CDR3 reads CASSPGRILLTDTQYF. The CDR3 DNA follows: TGCGCCAGCAGTCCCGGACGGATCCTTCTTACAGATACGCAGTATTTT.